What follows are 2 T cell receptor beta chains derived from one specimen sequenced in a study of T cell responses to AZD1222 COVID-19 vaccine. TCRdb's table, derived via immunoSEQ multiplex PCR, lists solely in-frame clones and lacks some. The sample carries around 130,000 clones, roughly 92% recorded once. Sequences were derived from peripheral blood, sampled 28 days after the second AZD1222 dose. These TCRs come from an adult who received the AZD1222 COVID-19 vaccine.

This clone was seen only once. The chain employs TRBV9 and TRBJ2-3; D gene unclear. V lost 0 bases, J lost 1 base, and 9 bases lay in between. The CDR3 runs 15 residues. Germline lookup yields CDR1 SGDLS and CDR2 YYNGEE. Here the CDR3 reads CASSVGGRGTDTQYF. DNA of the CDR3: TGTGCCAGCAGCGTAGGGGGAAGGGGCACAGATACGCAGTATTTT.

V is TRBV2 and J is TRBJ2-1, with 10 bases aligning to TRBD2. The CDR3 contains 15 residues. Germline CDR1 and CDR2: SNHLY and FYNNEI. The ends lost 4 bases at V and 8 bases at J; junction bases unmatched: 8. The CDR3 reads CASSALAGVVYEQFF. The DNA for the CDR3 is TGTGCCAGCAGTGCCCTAGCGGGAGTTGTGTATGAGCAGTTCTTC.